Detailed here is one T cell receptor beta chain. Germline loops: CDR1 SGHRS, CDR2 YFSETQ. The CDR3 runs to 14 residues. J was trimmed by 0 bases and V by 4 bases; bases with no gene match: 4. This sample was included in a study of blood T cell repertoires in COVID-19. Study as a whole: Nucleic acid was either cDNA or gDNA, and it came from T cells, B-cell-depleted T cells, or PBMCs.

Libraries were prepared by immunoSEQ multiplex PCR; TCRdb keeps only in-frame clonotypes and omits some of them. The sample has around 140,000 clones, almost 70% seen once. The genes are TRBV5-1 and TRBJ2-7, with 7 bases fitting TRBD2. The clonotype was recovered from a woman in her sixties or seventies with acute or convalescent COVID-19. Sequences were obtained from peripheral blood. CDR3 nucleotide sequence: TGCGCCAGCAGCGACGGGGGGAGCTCCTACGAGCAGTACTTC. This codes for CASSDGGSSYEQYF.